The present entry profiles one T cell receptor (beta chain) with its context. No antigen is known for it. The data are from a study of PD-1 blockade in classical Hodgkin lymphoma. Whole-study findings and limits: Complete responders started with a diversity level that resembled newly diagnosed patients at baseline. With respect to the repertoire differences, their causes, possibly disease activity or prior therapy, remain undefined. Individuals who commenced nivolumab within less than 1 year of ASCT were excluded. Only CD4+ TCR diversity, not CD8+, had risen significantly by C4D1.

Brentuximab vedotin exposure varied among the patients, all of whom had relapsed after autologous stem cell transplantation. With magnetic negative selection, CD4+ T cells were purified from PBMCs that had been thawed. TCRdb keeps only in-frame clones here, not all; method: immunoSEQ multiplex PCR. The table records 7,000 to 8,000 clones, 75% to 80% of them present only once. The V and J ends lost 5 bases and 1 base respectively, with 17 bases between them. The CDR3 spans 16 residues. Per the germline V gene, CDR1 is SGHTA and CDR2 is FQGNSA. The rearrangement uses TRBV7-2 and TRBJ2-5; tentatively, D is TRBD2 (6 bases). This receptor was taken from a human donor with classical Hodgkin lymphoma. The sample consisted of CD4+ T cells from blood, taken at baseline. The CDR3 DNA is TGTGCCAGCAGCCAGTCAGGAGGGGCAGCCCAAGAGACCCAGTACTTC. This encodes CASSQSGGAAQETQYF.